These T cell receptor beta chains were read from a single sample in a study of prognosis after radiotherapy for stage I lung cancer. TCRdb analysed the multiplex PCR reads with MiXCR anew, one entry per CDR3 protein. Among nearly 25,000 distinct CDR3 sequences, 30% to 45% were seen once, and the ten largest hold 60% to 65%. This specimen was PBMCs, taken before or after stereotactic body radiation therapy (not recorded which). Receptor source: a donor aged 50 or older with non-small cell lung cancer. Both conserved end residues are part of each CDR3. The D gene is left open where the match is weak. Expanded clones are given a class, and other clones once, few, many or no size at all.

>many|TRBJ1-4|TRBV20-1|-
TGCAGTGCTAGAGAAGCAAATGAAAAACTGTTTTTT
CSAREANEKLFF
>-|TRBJ2-1|TRBV20-1|TRBD2
TGCAGTGCTAGAGGCGACGTTAGCGGGAGGAGCTCCTACAATGAGCAGTTCTTC
CSARGDVSGRSSYNEQFF
>many|TRBJ2-3|TRBV20-1|TRBD2
TGCAGTGCGAACGAGGGCGGCGGGGGGTACACAGATACGCAGTATTTT
CSANEGGGGYTDTQYF
>many|TRBJ2-7|TRBV12-3/TRBV12-4|-
TGTGCCAGCAGTTTGTTCCAATACGAGCAGTACTTC
CASSLFQYEQYF
>-|TRBJ2-3|TRBV11-3|-
TGTGCCAGCAGCTTCTCGGTTGGGGGCCGCGGGCACGGCACAGATACGCAGTATTTT
CASSFSVGGRGHGTDTQYF
>many|TRBJ1-2|TRBV11-2|TRBD1
TGTGCCAGCAGCGGGACAGGGAAGGGTGGCTACACCTTC
CASSGTGKGGYTF
>many|TRBJ2-7|TRBV20-1|TRBD1
TGCAGTGCTAGAGTCTTGGGGCAGGGGGAGCGGGAGCAGTACTTC
CSARVLGQGEREQYF
>many|TRBJ2-3|TRBV11-2|TRBD1
TGTGCCAGCGGGACAGATCGGACAGATACGCAGTATTTT
CASGTDRTDTQYF
>-|TRBJ2-3|TRBV15|-
TGTGCCGCCAGCCCTGGATGGGGGGACACATATACGCAGTATTTT
CAASPGWGDTYTQYF
>-|TRBJ1-5|TRBV28|-
TGTGCCAGCAGTGTCCCAGCGGCTCATCAGCCCCATCATTTT
CASSVPAAHQPHHF
>-|TRBJ2-7|TRBV6-1|-
TGTGCCAGCAGGAGGGGAAATAGGGGTTACGAGCAGTACTTC
CASRRGNRGYEQYF
>many|TRBJ2-7|TRBV20-1|TRBD2
TGCAGTGCTCACGGCTCTAGCGGAGCCTACGAGCAGTACTTC
CSAHGSSGAYEQYF
>many|TRBJ2-3|TRBV18|-
TGTGCCAGCTCACCGGGCCAAGCAACAGATACGCAGTATTTT
CASSPGQATDTQYF
>few|TRBJ2-7|TRBV5-8|TRBD2
TGTGCCAGCAGCTCCCCCGAGCGGGAGATGTCCTACGAGCAGTACTTC
CASSSPEREMSYEQYF
>many|TRBJ1-6|TRBV7-9|-
TGTGCCAGCAGCTTTTCTGGGAGAAATAATTCACCCCTCCACTTT
CASSFSGRNNSPLHF
>many|TRBJ2-7|TRBV12-3/TRBV12-4|TRBD2
TGTGCCAGCAGTCAAAGGGGACTAGCGGGACGAAGCGAGCAGTACTTC
CASSQRGLAGRSEQYF
>many|TRBJ2-3|TRBV7-2|TRBD2
TGTGCCAGCAGCCCGGGACTAGCGGGGTTCACAGATACGCAGTATTTT
CASSPGLAGFTDTQYF
>many|TRBJ2-7|TRBV5-1|TRBD1
TGCGCCAGCGCTAATAGGGGACAGGGAGTGTACGAGCAGTACTTC
CASANRGQGVYEQYF
>many|TRBJ1-2|TRBV5-1|-
TGCGCCAGCAGCCCCCTGACAGGCAGAGGCTACACCTTC
CASSPLTGRGYTF
>-|TRBJ2-2|TRBV12-3/TRBV12-4|-
TGTGCCAGCTCCGGGCCGATTACGAACACCGGGGAGCTGTTTTTT
CASSGPITNTGELFF
>-|TRBJ2-7|TRBV5-1|TRBD1
TGCGCCAACAGCTACACCCTACTCGGGACAGGGAGTGAGCAGTACTTC
CANSYTLLGTGSEQYF
>many|TRBJ2-2|TRBV18|TRBD2
TGTGCCAGCTCACTTCCGCGTGGGAGGGCTTCCACCGGGGAGCTGTTTTTT
CASSLPRGRASTGELFF
>-|TRBJ2-7|TRBV6-2/TRBV6-3|-
TGTGCCAGCAGTGGATCCCTTCTAGCTGTGCAGTACTTC
CASSGSLLAVQYF
>many|TRBJ1-3|TRBV3-1|-
TGTGCCAGCAGCCTGACAGACTCTGGAAACACCATATATTTT
CASSLTDSGNTIYF
>many|TRBJ2-7|TRBV2|-
TGTGCCAGCAGCGGACAGGGAGGGGGATACGAGCAGTACTTC
CASSGQGGGYEQYF
>-|TRBJ2-4|TRBV5-4|-
TGTGCCAGCAGCCCACAGAGTAGCCCCAAAAACATTCAGTACTTC
CASSPQSSPKNIQYF
>-|TRBJ2-7|TRBV19|-
TGTGCCAGTAGTATCACGACGTCCTACGAGCAGTACTTC
CASSITTSYEQYF
>-|TRBJ2-3|TRBV28|TRBD2
TGTGCCAGCAGTTTTGAGACTAGCGGGATTAGCACAGATACGCAGTATTTT
CASSFETSGISTDTQYF
>-|TRBJ1-2|TRBV30|-
TGTGCCTGGAGTGATAGGGGAGGCTACTATGGCTACACCTTC
CAWSDRGGYYGYTF
>many|TRBJ2-5|TRBV2|TRBD1
TGTGCCAGCAGGACCCCCCAGGGGGCTGGCCAAGAGACCCAGTACTTC
CASRTPQGAGQETQYF
>-|TRBJ2-2|TRBV11-3|TRBD1
TGTGCCAGCAGCTTTTCAGGGGCAGGGGGCACCGGGGAGCTGTTTTTT
CASSFSGAGGTGELFF
>few|TRBJ1-1|TRBV5-4|-
TGTGCCAGCGCCCCCGGGGGCAAGGAAGAAAAAGCTTTCTTT
CASAPGGKEEKAFF
>many|TRBJ1-4|TRBV7-9|-
TGTGCCAGCAGCTTAGCGCTAGCGGCTGAAAAACTGTTTTTT
CASSLALAAEKLFF
>many|TRBJ2-1|TRBV6-1|TRBD1
TGTGCCAGCAGAAAACGTCCGGGACAGGGGATCAATGAGCAGTTCTTC
CASRKRPGQGINEQFF
>-|TRBJ2-3|TRBV12-3/TRBV12-4|-
TGTGCCAACATCCCTCGCGGTGGGGGGAGCACAGATACGCAGTATTTT
CANIPRGGGSTDTQYF
>many|TRBJ2-7|TRBV11-2|TRBD2
TGTGCCAGCAGCTTTGGGACTAGCCGAGTTGAGGACTACGAGCAGTACTTC
CASSFGTSRVEDYEQYF
>many|TRBJ1-6|TRBV5-6|TRBD1
TGTGCCAGCAGCTTGGGACAGGGAGGCTCACCCCTCCACTTT
CASSLGQGGSPLHF
>many|TRBJ2-1|TRBV24-1|TRBD2
TGTGCCACCAGTGATTTGTCTAGCGGGAGTGAAGGGCAGTTCTTC
CATSDLSSGSEGQFF
>many|TRBJ2-5|TRBV4-1|-
TGCGCCAGCAGCCAAGATACAGGGAGGGAGACCCAGTACTTC
CASSQDTGRETQYF
>many|TRBJ2-7|TRBV20-1|TRBD2
TGCAGTGCTAAGTCTAGCGGGAGTTACGAGCAGTACTTC
CSAKSSGSYEQYF
>many|TRBJ2-2|TRBV30|TRBD2
TGTGCCTGGAGTGTAACCCGGACTAGCGGTAAAACCGGGGAGCTGTTTTTT
CAWSVTRTSGKTGELFF